These T cell receptor beta chains were read from a single sample in a study of persistence of HIV-infected CD4 T cells. Profiled with immunoSEQ multiplex PCR; TCRdb holds only in-frame clones, not every one. Of roughly 41,000 clones detected, approximately 84% appear once; the ten largest clones hold 1.5% to 2%. No antigen has been identified for these receptors. The sample consisted of CD4+ T cells sorted from PBMCs after approximately 19-hour stimulation, taken from a patient who received antiretroviral therapy. These receptors were taken from an adult man with HIV who was CMV-seropositive. The CDR3 runs from the conserved cysteine through the conserved F or W. Fields, in order: D gene, J gene, clone size, V gene, CDR3 DNA, CDR3 protein. The D gene is left open where the match is weak. Only part of the rows carry a size: once, few, many, or a class if the clone is expanded.

. | TRBJ1-2 | . | TRBV20-1 | TGCAGTGCTAGAGATCCCGATGGCTACACCTTC | CSARDPDGYTF
TRBD1 | TRBJ2-7 | . | TRBV5-6 | TGTGCCAGCAGCTTACAGGGGGCCTACGAGCAGTACTTC | CASSLQGAYEQYF
TRBD2 | TRBJ2-1 | . | TRBV12-5 | TGTGCTAGTGGGCCCCCCGGGCGGGGGGCCCAACAAGCGGTATACAATGAGCAGTTCTTC | CASGPPGRGAQQAVYNEQFF
. | TRBJ1-3 | . | TRBV9 | TGTGCCAGCAGCGTGGAGTCAGCTGGAAACACCATATATTTT | CASSVESAGNTIYF
. | TRBJ1-1 | . | TRBV18 | TGTGCCAGCTCACCACAGGGCCAGAACACTGAAGCTTTCTTT | CASSPQGQNTEAFF
. | TRBJ2-7 | . | TRBV7-6 | TGTGCCAGCAGCTTAGCCAGGGGGGCCTACGAGCAGTACTTC | CASSLARGAYEQYF
. | TRBJ1-5 | . | TRBV25-1 | TGTGCCAGCAGTGATCCCCCACCGGGCCCTTATTTCCAGCCCCAGCATTTT | CASSDPPPGPYFQPQHF
TRBD1 | TRBJ1-1 | . | TRBV28 | TGTGCCAGCAGTTTGAGGGGGCGAGGCTTAACTGAAGCTTTCTTT | CASSLRGRGLTEAFF
TRBD1 | TRBJ2-3 | . | TRBV5-6 | TGTGCCAGCAGCCGCCGAGGGACAGGGGGAGCAGATACGCAGTATTTT | CASSRRGTGGADTQYF
. | TRBJ2-1 | . | TRBV24-1 | TGTGCCACCAGTGATTTGGACCGTCCGACCTACAATGAGCAGTTCTTC | CATSDLDRPTYNEQFF
. | TRBJ1-2 | . | TRBV6-5 | TGTGCCAGCAGTTTACGGACAGAGAGCTATGGCTACACCTTC | CASSLRTESYGYTF
. | TRBJ1-3 | once | TRBV2 | TGTGCCAGCAGTGAATCGAACACCATATATTTT | CASSESNTIYF
TRBD1 | TRBJ2-4 | . | TRBV18 | TGTGCCAGCTCACCTCCGACAGGGAGAATGGGGAACATTCAGTACTTC | CASSPPTGRMGNIQYF
TRBD2 | TRBJ2-5 | . | TRBV10-3 | TGTGCCATCAGTGAGGGACTAGAAAAGACCCAGTACTTC | CAISEGLEKTQYF
. | TRBJ1-5 | few | TRBV5-1 | TGCGCCAGCAGCAGGACTAGCAATCAGCCCCAGCATTTT | CASSRTSNQPQHF
. | TRBJ1-6 | few | TRBV5-1 | TGCGCCAGCAGCTTTGAAGGCGTCTATAATTCACCCCTCCACTTT | CASSFEGVYNSPLHF
. | TRBJ1-1 | . | TRBV2 | TGTGCCAGCAGTGATCTGAACACTGAAGCTTTCTTT | CASSDLNTEAFF
. | TRBJ2-7 | . | TRBV5-3 | TGTGCCAGAAGCTTGCAAGACCCGGGACATCCCTACGAGCAGTACTTC | CARSLQDPGHPYEQYF
. | TRBJ1-2 | . | TRBV2 | TGTGCCAGCAGTGAGGAAGGAGACTATGGCTACACCTTC | CASSEEGDYGYTF
. | TRBJ1-4 | . | TRBV29-1 | TGCAGCGTTGGGAGTGGGGCCCGAGGAGAAAAACTGTTTTTT | CSVGSGARGEKLFF